The rows below give T cell receptor beta chains drawn from one sample of a study of OX40 agonist ivuxolimab in advanced cancers. Libraries were prepared by immunoSEQ multiplex PCR; TCRdb keeps only in-frame clonotypes and omits some of them. Among some 70,000 clones listed, 70% to 90% were seen once. Source: CD4+ or CD8+ T cells sorted from blood, taken in a trial of the OX40 agonist ivuxolimab. The receptors derive from an adult with an advanced solid tumor such as melanoma, head and neck, liver or kidney cancer. CDR3s include the opening cysteine and the closing phenylalanine or tryptophan. A D gene is named only where the DNA matches it firmly. A row's size may be missing; if present it is once, few, many or a size class.

J gene | D gene | V gene | clone size | CDR3 DNA | CDR3 protein
TRBJ1-1 | - | TRBV28 | - | TGTGCCAGCAGGGAGCTTACTGAAGCTTTCTTT | CASRELTEAFF
TRBJ2-5 | TRBD1 | TRBV7-2 | - | TGTGCCAGCAGCTTAGGGGGGACAGGGCAGGAGACCCAGTACTTC | CASSLGGTGQETQYF
TRBJ1-4 | TRBD1 | TRBV6-6 | - | TGTGCCAGCAGCCGCGAGGGACAGAATGAAAAACTGTTTTTT | CASSREGQNEKLFF
TRBJ2-2 | - | TRBV7-9 | - | TGTGCCAGCAGCTTTCAGGGTGCCACCGGGGAGCTGTTTTTT | CASSFQGATGELFF
TRBJ2-1 | - | TRBV5-1 | - | TGCGCCAGCAGCTTGGCCAACGGACTTGTAAACAATGAGCAGTTCTTC | CASSLANGLVNNEQFF
TRBJ2-5 | - | TRBV10-2 | - | TGCGCCAGCAGTGAAATAGAGAGGGAGACCCAGTACTTC | CASSEIERETQYF
TRBJ1-3 | - | TRBV11-3 | - | TGTGCCAGCAGCTTAGACTCTCGGCCTGGAAACACCATATATTTT | CASSLDSRPGNTIYF
TRBJ2-3 | - | TRBV6-1 | - | TGTGCCAGCCGGGAGCTCTCTACGCAGTATTTT | CASRELSTQYF
TRBJ2-7 | TRBD1 | TRBV19 | - | TGTGCCAGTAGCCACCCGGGACAGGGCACCTACGAGCAGTACTTC | CASSHPGQGTYEQYF
TRBJ2-2 | TRBD2 | TRBV6-5 | - | TGTGCCAGCAGTTACCGGGGGGTCTCGAACACCGGGGAGCTGTTTTTT | CASSYRGVSNTGELFF
TRBJ1-3 | - | TRBV25-1 | - | TGTGCCAGCAGGGACGACAGCTACTCTGGAAACACCATATATTTT | CASRDDSYSGNTIYF
TRBJ2-2 | TRBD2 | TRBV4-3 | - | TGCGCCAGCAGCCAAGGCGGGGGGACCCCCGGGGAGCTGTTTTTT | CASSQGGGTPGELFF
TRBJ2-7 | - | TRBV18 | few | TGTGCCAGCTCACCTGAACACGACTACGAGCAGTACTTC | CASSPEHDYEQYF